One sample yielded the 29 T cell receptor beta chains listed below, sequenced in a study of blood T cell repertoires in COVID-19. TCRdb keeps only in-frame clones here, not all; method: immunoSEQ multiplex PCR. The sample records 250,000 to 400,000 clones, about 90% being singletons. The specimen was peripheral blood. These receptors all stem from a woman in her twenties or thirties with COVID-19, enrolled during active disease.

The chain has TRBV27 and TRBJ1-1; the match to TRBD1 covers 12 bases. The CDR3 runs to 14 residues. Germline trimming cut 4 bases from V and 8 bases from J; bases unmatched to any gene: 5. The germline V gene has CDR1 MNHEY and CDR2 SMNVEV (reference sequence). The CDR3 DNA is TGTGCCAGCAGTTCCGGGACAGGGGGCAGCGAAGCTTTCTTT. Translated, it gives CASSSGTGGSEAFF.

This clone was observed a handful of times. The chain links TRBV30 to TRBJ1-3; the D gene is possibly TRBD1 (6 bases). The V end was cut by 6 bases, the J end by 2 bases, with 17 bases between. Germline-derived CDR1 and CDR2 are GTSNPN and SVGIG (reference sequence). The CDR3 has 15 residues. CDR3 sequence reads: CACRIGGSTGNTIYF. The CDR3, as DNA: TGTGCCTGTCGAATAGGGGGATCTACTGGAAACACCATATATTTT.

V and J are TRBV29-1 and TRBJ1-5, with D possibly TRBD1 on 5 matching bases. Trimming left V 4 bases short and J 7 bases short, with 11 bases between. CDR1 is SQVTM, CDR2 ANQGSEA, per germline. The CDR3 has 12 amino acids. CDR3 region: CSVGLGGQPQHF. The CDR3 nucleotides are TGCAGCGTTGGGCTTGGGGGGCAGCCCCAGCATTTT. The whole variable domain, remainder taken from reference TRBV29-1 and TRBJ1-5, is SAVISQKPSRDICQRGTSLTIQCQVDSQVTMMFWYRQQPGQSLTLIATANQGSEATYESGFVIDKFPISRPNLTFSTLTVSNMSPEDSSIYLCSVGLGGQPQHFGDGTRLSIL.

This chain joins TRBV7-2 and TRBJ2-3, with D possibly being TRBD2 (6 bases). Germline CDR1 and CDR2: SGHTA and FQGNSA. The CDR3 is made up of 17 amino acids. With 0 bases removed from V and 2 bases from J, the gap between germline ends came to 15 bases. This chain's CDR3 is CASSLARSGPPTDTQYF. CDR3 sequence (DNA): TGTGCCAGCAGCTTAGCGAGGAGCGGGCCACCCACAGATACGCAGTATTTT.

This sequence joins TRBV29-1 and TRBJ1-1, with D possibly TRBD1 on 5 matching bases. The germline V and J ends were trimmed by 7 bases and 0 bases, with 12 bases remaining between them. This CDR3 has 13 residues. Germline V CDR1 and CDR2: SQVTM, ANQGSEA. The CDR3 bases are TGCAGCGGTTCCGGACACCTGAACACTGAAGCTTTCTTT. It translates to CSGSGHLNTEAFF.

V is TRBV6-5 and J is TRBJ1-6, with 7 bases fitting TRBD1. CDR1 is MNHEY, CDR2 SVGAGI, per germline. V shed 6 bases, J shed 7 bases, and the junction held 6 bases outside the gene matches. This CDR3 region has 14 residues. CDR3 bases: TGTGCCAGCAGGACAGGGTCTGAGAATTCACCCCTCCACTTT. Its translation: CASRTGSENSPLHF.

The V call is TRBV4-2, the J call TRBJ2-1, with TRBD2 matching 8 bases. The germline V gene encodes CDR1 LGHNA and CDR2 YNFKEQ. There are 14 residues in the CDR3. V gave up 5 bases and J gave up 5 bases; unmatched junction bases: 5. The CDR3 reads CASSLAGPNNEQFF. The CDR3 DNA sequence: TGTGCCAGCAGCTTAGCGGGACCCAACAATGAGCAGTTCTTC.

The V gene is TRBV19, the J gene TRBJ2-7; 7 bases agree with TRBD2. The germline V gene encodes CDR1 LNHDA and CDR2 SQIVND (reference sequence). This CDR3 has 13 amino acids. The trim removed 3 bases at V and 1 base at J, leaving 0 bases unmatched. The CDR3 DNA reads TGTGCCAGTAGTATGCGGGGGTCCTACGAGCAGTACTTC. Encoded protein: CASSMRGSYEQYF.

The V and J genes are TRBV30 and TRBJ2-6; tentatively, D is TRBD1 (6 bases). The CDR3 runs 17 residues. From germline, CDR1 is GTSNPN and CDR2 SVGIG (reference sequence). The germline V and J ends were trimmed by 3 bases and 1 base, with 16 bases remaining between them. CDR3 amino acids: CAWRTGQYTSGANVLTF. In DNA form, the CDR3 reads TGTGCCTGGAGAACAGGGCAGTACACTTCTGGGGCCAACGTCCTGACTTTC.

The CDR3 reads CASSLRDGELFF. Written as DNA, the CDR3 is TGTGCCAGCAGCTTGCGCGACGGGGAGCTGTTTTTT. The genes are TRBV5-4 and TRBJ2-2; D gene ambiguous. There are 12 residues in the CDR3. Germline V CDR1 and CDR2: SGHNT, YYREEE (reference sequence). Trimming removed 1 base from V and 7 bases from J, with 5 bases in between.

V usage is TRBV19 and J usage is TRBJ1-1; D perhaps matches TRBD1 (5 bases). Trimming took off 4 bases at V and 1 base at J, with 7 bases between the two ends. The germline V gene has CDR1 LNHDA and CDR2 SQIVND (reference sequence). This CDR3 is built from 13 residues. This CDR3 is CASSKGPNTEAFF. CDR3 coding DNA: TGTGCCAGTAGTAAGGGGCCGAACACTGAAGCTTTCTTT.

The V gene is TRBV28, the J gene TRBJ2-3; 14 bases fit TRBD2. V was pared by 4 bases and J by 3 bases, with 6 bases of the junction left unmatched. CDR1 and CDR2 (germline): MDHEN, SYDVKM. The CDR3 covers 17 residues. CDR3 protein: CASSSGTSGSRTDTQYF. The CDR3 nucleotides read TGTGCCAGCAGTTCGGGGACTAGCGGGAGCAGGACAGATACGCAGTATTTT. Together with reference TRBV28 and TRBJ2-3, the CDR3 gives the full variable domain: DVKVTQSSRYLVKRTGEKVFLECVQDMDHENMFWYRQDPGLGLRLIYFSYDVKMKEKGDIPEGYSVSREKKERFSLILESASTNQTSMYLCASSSGTSGSRTDTQYFGPGTRLTVL.

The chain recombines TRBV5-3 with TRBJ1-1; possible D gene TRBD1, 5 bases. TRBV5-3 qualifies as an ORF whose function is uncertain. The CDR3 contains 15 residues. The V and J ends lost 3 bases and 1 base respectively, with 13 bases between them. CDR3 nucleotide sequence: TGTGCCAGAAGCTCCAGGGAGGGTGAGAACACTGAAGCTTTCTTT. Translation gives CARSSREGENTEAFF.

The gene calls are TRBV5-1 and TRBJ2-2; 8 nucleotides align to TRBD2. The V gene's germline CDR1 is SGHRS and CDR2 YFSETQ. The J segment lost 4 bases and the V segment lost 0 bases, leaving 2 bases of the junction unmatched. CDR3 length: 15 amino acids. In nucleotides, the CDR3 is TGCGCCAGCAGCTTGGACGGGAGGGCCACCGGGGAGCTGTTTTTT. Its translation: CASSLDGRATGELFF.

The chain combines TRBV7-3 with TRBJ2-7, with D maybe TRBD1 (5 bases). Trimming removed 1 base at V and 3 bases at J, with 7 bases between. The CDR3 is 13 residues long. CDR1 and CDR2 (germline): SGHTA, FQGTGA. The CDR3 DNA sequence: TGTGCCAGCAGCTTAAGCAGGGACTACGAGCAGTACTTC. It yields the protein CASSLSRDYEQYF. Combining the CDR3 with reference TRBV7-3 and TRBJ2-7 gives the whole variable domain GAGVSQTPSNKVTEKGKYVELRCDPISGHTALYWYRQSLGQGPEFLIYFQGTGAADDSGLPNDRFFAVRPEGSVSTLKIQRTERGDSAVYLCASSLSRDYEQYFGPGTRLTVT.

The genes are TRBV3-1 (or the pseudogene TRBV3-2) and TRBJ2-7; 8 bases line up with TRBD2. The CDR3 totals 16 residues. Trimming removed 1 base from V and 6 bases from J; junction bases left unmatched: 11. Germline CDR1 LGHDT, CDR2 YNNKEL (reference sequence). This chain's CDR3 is CASSQGLGSGGLEQYF. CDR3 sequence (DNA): TGTGCCAGCAGCCAAGGGCTGGGAAGCGGGGGCCTCGAGCAGTACTTC.

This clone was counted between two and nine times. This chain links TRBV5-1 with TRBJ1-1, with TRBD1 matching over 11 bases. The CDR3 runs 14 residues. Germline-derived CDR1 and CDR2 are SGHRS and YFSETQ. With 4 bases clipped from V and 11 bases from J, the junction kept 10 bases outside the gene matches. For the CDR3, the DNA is TGCGCCAGCAGCGCGTGGACAGGGGGCCGGGGGGCTTTCTTT. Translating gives CASSAWTGGRGAFF.

DNA for the CDR3: TGTGCCAGCAGCTTACGCGGGAAAGTCACAGATACGCAGTATTTT. It is translated as CASSLRGKVTDTQYF. The chain joins TRBV13 to TRBJ2-3; TRBD2 is a possible D gene (6 bases). CDR1 is PRHDT, CDR2 FYEKMQ, per germline (reference sequence). Trimming left V 2 bases short and J 2 bases short, with 11 bases between. CDR3 length: 15 amino acids. Full variable domain (outside the CDR3, taken from reference TRBV13 and TRBJ2-3): AAGVIQSPRHLIKEKRETATLKCYPIPRHDTVYWYQQGPGQDPQFLISFYEKMQSDKGSIPDRFSAQQFSDYHSELNMSSLELGDSALYFCASSLRGKVTDTQYFGPGTRLTVL.

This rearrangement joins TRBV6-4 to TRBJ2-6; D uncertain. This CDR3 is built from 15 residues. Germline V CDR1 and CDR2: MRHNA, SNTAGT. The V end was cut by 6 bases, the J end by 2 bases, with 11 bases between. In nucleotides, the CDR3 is TGTGCCAGCAGAACCCTCGAGACTGGGGCCAACGTCCTGACTTTC. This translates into CASRTLETGANVLTF.

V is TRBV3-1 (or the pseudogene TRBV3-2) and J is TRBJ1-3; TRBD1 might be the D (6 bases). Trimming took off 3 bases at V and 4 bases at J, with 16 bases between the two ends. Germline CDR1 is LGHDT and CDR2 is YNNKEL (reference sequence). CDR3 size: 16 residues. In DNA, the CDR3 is TGTGCCAGCAGCCATGGGACACCTCACCGGGGAAACACCATATATTTT. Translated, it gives CASSHGTPHRGNTIYF.

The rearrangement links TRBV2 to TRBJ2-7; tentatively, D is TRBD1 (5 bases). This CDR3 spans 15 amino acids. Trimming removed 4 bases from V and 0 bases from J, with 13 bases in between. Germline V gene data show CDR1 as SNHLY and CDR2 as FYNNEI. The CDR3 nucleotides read TGTGCCAGCAGTGCACAGGCGAGGAGCTCCTACGAGCAGTACTTC. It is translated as CASSAQARSSYEQYF. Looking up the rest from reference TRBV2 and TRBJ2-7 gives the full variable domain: EPEVTQTPSHQVTQMGQEVILRCVPISNHLYFYWYRQILGQKVEFLVSFYNNEISEKSEIFDDQFSVERPDGSNFTLKIRSTKLEDSAMYFCASSAQARSSYEQYFGPGTRLTVT.

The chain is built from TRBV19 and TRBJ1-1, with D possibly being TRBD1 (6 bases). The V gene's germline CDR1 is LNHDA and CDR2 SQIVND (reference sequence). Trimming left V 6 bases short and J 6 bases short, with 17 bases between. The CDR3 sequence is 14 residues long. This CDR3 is CASRDSPGKPEAFF. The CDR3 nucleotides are TGTGCCAGTAGGGACAGCCCCGGGAAACCTGAAGCTTTCTTT.

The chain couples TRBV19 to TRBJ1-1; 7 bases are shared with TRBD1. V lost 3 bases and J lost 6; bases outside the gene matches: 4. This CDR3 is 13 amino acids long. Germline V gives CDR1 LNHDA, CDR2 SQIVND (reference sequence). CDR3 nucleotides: TGTGCCAGTAGTATCCCCCAGGGGGCTGAAGCTTTCTTT. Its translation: CASSIPQGAEAFF.

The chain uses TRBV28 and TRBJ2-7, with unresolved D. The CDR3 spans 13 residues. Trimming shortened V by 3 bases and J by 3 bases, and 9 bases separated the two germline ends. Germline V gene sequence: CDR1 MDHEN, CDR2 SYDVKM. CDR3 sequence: CASSFDSVYEQYF. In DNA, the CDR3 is TGTGCCAGCAGTTTTGATTCGGTCTACGAGCAGTACTTC.

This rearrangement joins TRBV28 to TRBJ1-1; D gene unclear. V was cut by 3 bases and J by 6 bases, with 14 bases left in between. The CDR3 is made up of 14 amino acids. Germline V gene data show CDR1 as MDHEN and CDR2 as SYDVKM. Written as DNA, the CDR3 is TGTGCCAGCAGTTTCACGCCGGGATTGGCTGAAGCTTTCTTT. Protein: CASSFTPGLAEAFF.

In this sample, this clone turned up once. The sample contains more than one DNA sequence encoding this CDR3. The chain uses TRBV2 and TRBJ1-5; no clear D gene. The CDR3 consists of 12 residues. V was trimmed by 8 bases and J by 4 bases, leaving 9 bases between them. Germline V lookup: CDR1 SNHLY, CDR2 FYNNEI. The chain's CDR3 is CASQEVNQPQHF. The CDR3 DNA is TGTGCCAGCCAAGAGGTTAATCAGCCCCAGCATTTT.

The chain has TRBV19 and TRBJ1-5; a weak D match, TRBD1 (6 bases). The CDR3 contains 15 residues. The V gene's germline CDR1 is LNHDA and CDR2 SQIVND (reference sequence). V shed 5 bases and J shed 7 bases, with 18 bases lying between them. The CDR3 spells CASSPQPRGGQPQHF. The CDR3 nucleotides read TGTGCCAGTAGTCCTCAACCCAGGGGTGGCCAGCCCCAGCATTTT.

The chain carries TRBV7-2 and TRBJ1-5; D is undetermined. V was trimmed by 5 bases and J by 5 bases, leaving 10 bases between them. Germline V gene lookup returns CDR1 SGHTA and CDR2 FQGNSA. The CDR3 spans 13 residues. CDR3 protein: CASSPTNHQPQHF. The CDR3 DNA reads TGTGCCAGCAGCCCGACAAACCATCAGCCCCAGCATTTT.

The CDR3 nucleotides read TGTGCCAGTAGTAGGCTCGCGGGTAACAATCAGCCCCAGCATTTT. This encodes CASSRLAGNNQPQHF. This rearrangement joins TRBV19 to TRBJ1-5; no definite D call. CDR1 and CDR2 (germline): LNHDA, SQIVND (reference sequence). Between the trimmed V and J ends, which lost 4 bases and 3 bases, there was a span of 13 bases. The CDR3 contains 15 residues.